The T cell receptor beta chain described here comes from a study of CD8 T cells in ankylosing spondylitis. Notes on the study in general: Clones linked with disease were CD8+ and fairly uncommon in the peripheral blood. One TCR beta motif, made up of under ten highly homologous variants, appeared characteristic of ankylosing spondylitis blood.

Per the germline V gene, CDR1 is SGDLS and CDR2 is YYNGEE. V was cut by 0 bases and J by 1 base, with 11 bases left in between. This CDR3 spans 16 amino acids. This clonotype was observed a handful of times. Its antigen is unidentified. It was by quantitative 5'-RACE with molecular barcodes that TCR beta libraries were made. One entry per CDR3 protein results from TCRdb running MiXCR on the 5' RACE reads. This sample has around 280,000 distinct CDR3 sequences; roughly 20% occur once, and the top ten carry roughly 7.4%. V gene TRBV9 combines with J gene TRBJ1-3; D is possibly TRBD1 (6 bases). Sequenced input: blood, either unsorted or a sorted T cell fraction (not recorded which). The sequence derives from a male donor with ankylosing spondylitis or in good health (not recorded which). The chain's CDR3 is CASSVGPGASGNTIYF. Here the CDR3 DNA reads TGTGCCAGCAGCGTAGGTCCGGGGGCTTCTGGAAACACCATATATTTT.